This entry describes one TCR beta chain. Its target is unknown. A read error may produce the germline difference seen at one junction end. TCRdb analysed the RT-PCR reads with MiXCR anew, one entry per CDR3 protein. The repertoire holds 600,000 to 700,000 distinct CDR3 sequences, with less than 15% as singletons. The entry originates in a study of response to subunit inactivated influenza vaccine. Regarding the study as a whole: The authors offered the suggestion that each seasonal influenza vaccination recruits few new T cells.

The CDR3 spans 15 residues. Germline loops: CDR1 MNHNS, CDR2 SASEGT. The V and J genes are TRBV6-1 and TRBJ2-5; the D call may be TRBD1 or TRBD2 (6 bases each). Sequenced material: PBMCs from blood, taken 14 days before vaccination. The TCR originated in a man over 45 who received an inactivated influenza vaccine. CDR3 loop: CASREGGTLQETQYF. In DNA, the CDR3 is TGTGCCAGCAGAGAAGGGGGGACACTACAAGAGACCCAGTACTTC.